This entry concerns a single TCR beta chain. Its recognized antigen is unknown. Within one base of it there is no much larger clone, and no base qualities were kept. Library generation was performed with the immunoSEQ multiplex PCR assay. Held by TCRdb, this immuneACCESS table contains in-frame sequences only and omits some clones. Under half of the omission traces to an unresolved V gene where checked; the cause of the rest is unknown. The sample has about 660,000 clones on record, 87% of them singletons. The top ten constitute just under 0.0095% of the sample. This sample stems from a study of shared T cell receptors in the human thymus (dated by TCRdb to the early 2020s). With respect to the entire study: The study examined how self-reactive, shared T-cell receptor alpha chains are generated in the human thymus.

Inclusive of the bounding cysteine and phenylalanine, the CDR3 is 15 residues long. The kept DNA is CDR3 alone, 45 bases in frame from the first base. The germline V gene (reference sequence) yields SEHNR for CDR1 and FQNEAQ for CDR2. Between the V and J ends, shortened by 1 base and 5 bases respectively, the junction contains 11 bases. This sample also belongs to another study, concerning human thymus T cells. As described in the second report: The donors were immunologically healthy infants in Finland who had open corrective cardiac surgery for congenital heart defects. Thymus tissue was obtained as surgical resects removed during corrective cardiac surgery. Usage of V and J gene segments appeared to be biased in both the thymic and the peripheral blood repertoires. The related research found that thymic TCR repertoires overlapped highly between unrelated individuals. TCR alpha and beta repertoires from roughly 8 infant thymus samples and four related peripheral blood samples were characterized in the study. The infant donors were roughly 7 to 250 days old, and the cohort included about 6 males and two females. Thymocytes were freed from the tissue by mechanical means and kept at -70 degrees C as pellets of roughly 8.5-31 million cells. A QIAsymphony instrument was used to extract genomic DNA from frozen cell pellets. The immunoSEQ multiplex PCR assay was used to amplify the TCRB and TCRAD loci from a standardized amount of quality-controlled genomic DNA. Amplicons spanned the V(D)J region at a length sufficient to cover the CDR3 and identify V and J genes. Amplicon sequencing was performed on an Illumina platform through the commercial immunoSEQ service. Primer bias and sequencing errors were corrected as previously described, and TCRAD and TCRB were defined on the basis of the IMGT database. Analysis of the repertoires was done with immunoSEQ Analyzer 3.0 and VDJTools and included basic statistics, V/J segment usage, diversity estimates, rarefaction and pairwise overlap. To estimate diversity, the Chao1, ChaoE, Efron-Thisted, Shannon and inverse Simpson indices were applied, and diversity was also estimated on datasets down-sampled to the smallest sample. For repertoire overlap, CDR3 nucleotide sequence, V gene and J gene had to match strictly, and clustering was done by Jaccard-based multidimensional scaling. On average, approximately 800,000 unique TCRB clonotypes were obtained from thymus samples, compared with 65,000 to 90,000 from blood samples.

The chain uses TRBV7-9 and TRBJ1-4; TRBD1 might be the D gene, on 5 matching bases. The material sequenced was thymocytes. This TCR came from a boy in the first two years of life with a congenital heart defect. Donor details come from another sample of the same person, matched by shared clones. CDR3 loop: CASSLGRGWNEKLFF. The bases read TGTGCCAGCAGCTTAGGGAGGGGTTGGAATGAAAAACTGTTTTTT.